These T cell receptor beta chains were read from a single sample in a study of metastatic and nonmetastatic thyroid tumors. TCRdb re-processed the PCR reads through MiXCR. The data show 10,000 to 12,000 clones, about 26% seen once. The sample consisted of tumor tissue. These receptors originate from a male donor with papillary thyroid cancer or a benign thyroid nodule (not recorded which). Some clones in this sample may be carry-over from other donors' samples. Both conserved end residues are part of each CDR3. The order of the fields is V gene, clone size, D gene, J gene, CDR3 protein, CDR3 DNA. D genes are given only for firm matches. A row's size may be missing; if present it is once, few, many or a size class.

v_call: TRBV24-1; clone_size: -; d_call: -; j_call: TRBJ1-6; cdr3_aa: CATSDPVGALHF; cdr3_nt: TGTGCCACCAGTGATCCCGTAGGAGCCCTCCACTTT
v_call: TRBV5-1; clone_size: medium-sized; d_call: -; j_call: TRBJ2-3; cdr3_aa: CASSLRGRPITDTQYF; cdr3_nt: TGCGCCAGCAGCCTGCGTGGGCGGCCCATCACAGATACGCAGTATTTT
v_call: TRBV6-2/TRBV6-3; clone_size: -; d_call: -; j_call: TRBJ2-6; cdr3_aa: CASSYDSSGANVLTF; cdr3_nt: TGTGCCAGCAGTTACGACAGCTCTGGGGCCAACGTCCTGACTTTC
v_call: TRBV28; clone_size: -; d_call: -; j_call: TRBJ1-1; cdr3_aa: CASPPASLMNTEAFF; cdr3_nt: TGTGCCAGCCCCCCCGCCAGCCTCATGAACACTGAAGCTTTCTTT
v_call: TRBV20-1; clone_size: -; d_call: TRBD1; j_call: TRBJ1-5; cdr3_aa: CSAGSGTDQPQHF; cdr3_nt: TGCAGTGCCGGTAGCGGGACAGATCAGCCCCAGCATTTT
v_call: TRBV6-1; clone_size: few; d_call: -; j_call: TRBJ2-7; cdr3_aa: CASSEPGAGAYEQYF; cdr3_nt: TGTGCCAGCAGTGAACCGGGGGCGGGGGCCTACGAGCAGTACTTC
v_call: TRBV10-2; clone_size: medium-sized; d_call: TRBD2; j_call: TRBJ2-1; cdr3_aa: CASSEVTSGTYNEQFF; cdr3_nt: TGCGCCAGCAGTGAGGTCACTAGCGGCACTTACAATGAGCAGTTCTTC
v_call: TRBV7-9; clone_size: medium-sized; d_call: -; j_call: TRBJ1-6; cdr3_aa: CASSLLGQNNSPLHF; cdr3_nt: TGTGCCAGCAGCTTATTAGGGCAAAATAATTCACCCCTCCACTTT
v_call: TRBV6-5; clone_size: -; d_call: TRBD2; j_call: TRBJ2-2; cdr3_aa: CASSYRTGLGGGGELFF; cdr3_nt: TGTGCCAGCAGTTACCGAACCGGACTGGGCGGGGGAGGGGAGCTGTTTTTT
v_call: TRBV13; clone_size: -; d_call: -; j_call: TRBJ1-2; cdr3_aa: CASSRGRDYGYTF; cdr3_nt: TGTGCCAGCAGCCGGGGACGGGACTATGGCTACACCTTC
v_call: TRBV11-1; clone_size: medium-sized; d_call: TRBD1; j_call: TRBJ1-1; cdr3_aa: CASSSLQGVTEAFF; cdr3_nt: TGTGCCAGCAGCTCTTTACAGGGGGTTACTGAAGCTTTCTTT
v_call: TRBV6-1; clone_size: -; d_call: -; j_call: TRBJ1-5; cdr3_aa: CASSDSRLLNQPQHF; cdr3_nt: TGTGCCAGCAGTGATTCCCGATTGCTCAATCAGCCCCAGCATTTT
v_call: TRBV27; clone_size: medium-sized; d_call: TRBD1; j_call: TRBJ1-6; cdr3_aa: CASSWDRLSPLHF; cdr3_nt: TGTGCCAGCAGTTGGGACAGACTTTCACCCCTCCACTTT
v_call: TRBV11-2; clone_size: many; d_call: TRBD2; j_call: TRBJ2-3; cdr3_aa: CASSLVSGGTTDTQYF; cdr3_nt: TGTGCCAGCAGCTTAGTTAGCGGGGGAACCACAGATACGCAGTATTTT
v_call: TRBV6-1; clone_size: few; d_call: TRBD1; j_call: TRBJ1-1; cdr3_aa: CASRARGAENTEAFF; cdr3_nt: TGTGCCAGCAGGGCCAGGGGGGCAGAGAACACTGAAGCTTTCTTT
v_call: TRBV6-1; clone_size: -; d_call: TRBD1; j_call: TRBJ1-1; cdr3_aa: CASSSTGGRNTEAFF; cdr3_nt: TGTGCCAGCAGTTCGACAGGGGGCAGAAACACTGAAGCTTTCTTT
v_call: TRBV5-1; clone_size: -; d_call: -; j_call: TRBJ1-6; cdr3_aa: CASSLAGQRRSPLHF; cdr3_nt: TGCGCCAGCAGCTTGGCCGGCCAAAGACGTTCACCCCTCCACTTT
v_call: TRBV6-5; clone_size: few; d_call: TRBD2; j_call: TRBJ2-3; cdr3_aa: CASSYRTSGNPDTQYF; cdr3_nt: TGTGCCAGCAGTTACAGGACTAGCGGGAACCCAGATACGCAGTATTTT
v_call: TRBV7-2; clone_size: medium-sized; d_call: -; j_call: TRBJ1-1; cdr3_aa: CASSLAMNTEAFF; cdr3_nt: TGTGCCAGCAGCTTAGCCATGAACACTGAAGCTTTCTTT
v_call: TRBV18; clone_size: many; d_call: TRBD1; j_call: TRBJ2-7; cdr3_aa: CASSPLYRGEVYEQYF; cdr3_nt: TGTGCCAGCTCACCTTTGTACAGGGGGGAAGTCTACGAGCAGTACTTC
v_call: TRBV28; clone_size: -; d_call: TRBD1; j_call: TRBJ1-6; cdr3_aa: CASSSSGTGYSPLHF; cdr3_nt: TGTGCCAGCAGTTCCTCCGGGACAGGGTATTCACCCCTCCACTTT
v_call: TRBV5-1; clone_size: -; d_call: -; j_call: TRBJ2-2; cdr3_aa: CASSLDRNTGELFF; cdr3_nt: TGCGCCAGCAGCTTAGACAGGAACACCGGGGAGCTGTTTTTT
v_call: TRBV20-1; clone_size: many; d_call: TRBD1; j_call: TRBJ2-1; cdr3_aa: CSARDTGAGGPNEQFF; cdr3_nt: TGCAGTGCTAGAGATACAGGGGCAGGGGGACCTAATGAGCAGTTCTTC
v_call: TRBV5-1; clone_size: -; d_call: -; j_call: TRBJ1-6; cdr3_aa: CASSLIGGAENSPLHF; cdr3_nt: TGCGCCAGCAGCTTGATTGGAGGGGCGGAGAATTCACCCCTCCACTTT
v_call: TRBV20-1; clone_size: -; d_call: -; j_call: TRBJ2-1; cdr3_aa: CSASNGASVDEQFF; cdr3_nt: TGCAGTGCTTCAAATGGGGCCAGTGTCGATGAGCAGTTCTTC